This T cell receptor beta chain appears in the sequencing data of a study of response to subunit inactivated influenza vaccine. TCRdb recomputed calls from the RT-PCR reads with MiXCR, one row per CDR3 protein. The sample lists 500,000 to 550,000 distinct CDR3 sequences; 20% to 25% were seen once. The V end was cut by 3 bases, the J end by 0 bases, with 15 bases between. Germline assignment: CDR1 DFQATT and CDR2 SNEGSKA (reference sequence). The CDR3 loop spans 15 amino acids. These data were likewise used in another study, on T cells expressing NK-cell markers. That paper adds: 5'RACE template switching built TCR beta cDNA with unique molecular identifiers.

The J gene is TRBJ2-7, the V gene TRBV20-1; D perhaps matches TRBD2 (5 bases). The sequence came from a man between 50 and 59 years old who received an inactivated influenza vaccine. The sample in question was CD4+ T cells sorted from PBMCs, obtained roughly 12 days after vaccination. The DNA of the CDR3 is TGCAGTGCTAGGCGGTGGCGGGTTGCCTCCTACGAGCAGTACTTC. It encodes CSARRWRVASYEQYF.